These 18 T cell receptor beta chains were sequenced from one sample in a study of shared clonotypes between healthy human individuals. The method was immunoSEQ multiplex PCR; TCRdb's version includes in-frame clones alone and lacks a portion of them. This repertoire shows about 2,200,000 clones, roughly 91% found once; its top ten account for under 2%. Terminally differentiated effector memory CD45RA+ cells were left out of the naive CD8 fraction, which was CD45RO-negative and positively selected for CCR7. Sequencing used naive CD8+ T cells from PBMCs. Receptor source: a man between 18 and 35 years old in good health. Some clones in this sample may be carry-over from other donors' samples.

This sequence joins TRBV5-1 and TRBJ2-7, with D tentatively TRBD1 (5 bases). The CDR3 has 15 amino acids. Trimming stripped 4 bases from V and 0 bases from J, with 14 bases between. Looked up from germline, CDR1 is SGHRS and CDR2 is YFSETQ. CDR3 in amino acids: CASSPDTGFSYEQYF. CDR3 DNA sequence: TGCGCCAGCAGCCCCGATACAGGATTCTCCTACGAGCAGTACTTC.

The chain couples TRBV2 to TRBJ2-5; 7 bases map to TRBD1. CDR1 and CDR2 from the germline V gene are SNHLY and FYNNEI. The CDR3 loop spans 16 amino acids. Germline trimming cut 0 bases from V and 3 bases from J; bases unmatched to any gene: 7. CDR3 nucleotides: TGTGCCAGCAGTGAAGCGCGCCAGGGGGTGAAAGAGACCCAGTACTTC. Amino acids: CASSEARQGVKETQYF. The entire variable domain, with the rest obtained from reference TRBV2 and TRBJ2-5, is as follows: EPEVTQTPSHQVTQMGQEVILRCVPISNHLYFYWYRQILGQKVEFLVSFYNNEISEKSEIFDDQFSVERPDGSNFTLKIRSTKLEDSAMYFCASSEARQGVKETQYFGPGTRLLVL.

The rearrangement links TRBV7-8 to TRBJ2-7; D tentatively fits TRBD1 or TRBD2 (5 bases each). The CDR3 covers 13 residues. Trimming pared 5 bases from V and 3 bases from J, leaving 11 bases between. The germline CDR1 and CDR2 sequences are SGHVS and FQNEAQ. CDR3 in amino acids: CASSLRDRYEQYF. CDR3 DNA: TGTGCCAGCAGCCTTCGGGACCGCTACGAGCAGTACTTC.

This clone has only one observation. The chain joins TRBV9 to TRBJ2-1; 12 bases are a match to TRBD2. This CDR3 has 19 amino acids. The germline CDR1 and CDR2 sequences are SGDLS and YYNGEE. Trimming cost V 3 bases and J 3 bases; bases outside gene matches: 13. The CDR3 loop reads CASSGKTSGRRVGYNEQFF. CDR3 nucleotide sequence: TGTGCCAGCAGCGGAAAGACTAGCGGGAGACGAGTCGGCTACAATGAGCAGTTCTTC. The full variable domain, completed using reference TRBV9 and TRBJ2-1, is DSGVTQTPKHLITATGQRVTLRCSPRSGDLSVYWYQQSLDQGLQFLIQYYNGEERAKGNILERFSAQQFPDLHSELNLSSLELGDSALYFCASSGKTSGRRVGYNEQFFGPGTRLTVL.

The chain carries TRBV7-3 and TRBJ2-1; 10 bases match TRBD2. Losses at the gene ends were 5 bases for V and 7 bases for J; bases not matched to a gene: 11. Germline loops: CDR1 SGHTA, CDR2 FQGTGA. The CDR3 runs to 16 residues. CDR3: CASSIGGGLARNEQFF. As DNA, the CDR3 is TGTGCCAGCAGCATAGGCGGGGGACTAGCGAGAAATGAGCAGTTCTTC.

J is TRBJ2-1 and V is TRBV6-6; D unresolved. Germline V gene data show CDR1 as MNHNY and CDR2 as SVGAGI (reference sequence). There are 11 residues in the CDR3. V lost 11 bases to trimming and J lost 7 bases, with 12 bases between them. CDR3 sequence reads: CAGSNKNEQFF. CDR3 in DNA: TGTGCCGGATCAAATAAGAATGAGCAGTTCTTC.

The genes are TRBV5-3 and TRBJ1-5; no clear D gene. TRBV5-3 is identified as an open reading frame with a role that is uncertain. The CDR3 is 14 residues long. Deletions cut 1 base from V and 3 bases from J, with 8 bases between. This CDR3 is CARSLRLFNQPQHF. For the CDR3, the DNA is TGTGCCAGAAGCTTGAGGTTATTCAATCAGCCCCAGCATTTT.

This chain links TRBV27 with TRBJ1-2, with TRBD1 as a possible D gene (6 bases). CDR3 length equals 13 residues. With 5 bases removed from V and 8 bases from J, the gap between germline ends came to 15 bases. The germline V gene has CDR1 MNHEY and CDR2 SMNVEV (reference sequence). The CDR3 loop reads CASSSPQGTGYTF. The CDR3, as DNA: TGTGCCAGCAGTAGCCCACAGGGAACGGGCTACACCTTC.

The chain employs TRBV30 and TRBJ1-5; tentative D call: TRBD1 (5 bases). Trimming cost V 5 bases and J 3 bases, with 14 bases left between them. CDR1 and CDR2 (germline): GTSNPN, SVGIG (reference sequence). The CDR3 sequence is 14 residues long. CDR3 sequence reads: CAWSVEGNNQPQHF. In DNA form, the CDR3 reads TGTGCCTGGTCGGTAGAGGGGAACAATCAGCCCCAGCATTTT.

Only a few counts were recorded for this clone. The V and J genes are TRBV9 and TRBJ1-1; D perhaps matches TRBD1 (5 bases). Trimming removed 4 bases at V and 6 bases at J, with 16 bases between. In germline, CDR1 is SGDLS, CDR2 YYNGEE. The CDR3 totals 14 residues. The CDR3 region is CASSPRDRNSEAFF. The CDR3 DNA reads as TGTGCCAGCAGCCCACGGGACCGAAATTCTGAAGCTTTCTTT.

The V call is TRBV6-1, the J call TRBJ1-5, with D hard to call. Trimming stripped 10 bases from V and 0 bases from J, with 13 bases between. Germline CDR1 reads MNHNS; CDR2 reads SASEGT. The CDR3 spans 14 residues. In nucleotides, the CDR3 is TGTGCCACCTTGGATCGACATAGCAATCAGCCCCAGCATTTT. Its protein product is CATLDRHSNQPQHF.

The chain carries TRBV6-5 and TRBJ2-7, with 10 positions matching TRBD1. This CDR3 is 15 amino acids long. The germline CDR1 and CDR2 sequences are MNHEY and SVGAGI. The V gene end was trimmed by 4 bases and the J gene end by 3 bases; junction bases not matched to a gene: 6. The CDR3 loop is CASSSHRDRGYEQYF. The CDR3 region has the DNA TGTGCCAGCAGTTCCCACCGGGACAGGGGCTACGAGCAGTACTTC.

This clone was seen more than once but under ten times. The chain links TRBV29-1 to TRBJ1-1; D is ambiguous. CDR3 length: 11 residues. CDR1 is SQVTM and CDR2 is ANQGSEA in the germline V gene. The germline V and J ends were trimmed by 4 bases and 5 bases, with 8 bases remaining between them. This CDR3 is CSVVLGTEAFF. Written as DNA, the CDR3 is TGCAGCGTTGTATTAGGGACTGAAGCTTTCTTT.

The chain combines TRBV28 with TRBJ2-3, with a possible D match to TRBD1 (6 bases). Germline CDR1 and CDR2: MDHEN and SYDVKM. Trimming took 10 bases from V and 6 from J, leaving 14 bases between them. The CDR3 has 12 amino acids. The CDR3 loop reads CATMHREDTQYF. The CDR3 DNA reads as TGTGCCACCATGCACAGGGAGGATACGCAGTATTTT. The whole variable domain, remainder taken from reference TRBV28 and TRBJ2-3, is DVKVTQSSRYLVKRTGEKVFLECVQDMDHENMFWYRQDPGLGLRLIYFSYDVKMKEKGDIPEGYSVSREKKERFSLILESASTNQTSMYLCATMHREDTQYFGPGTRLTVL.

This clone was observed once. The CDR3 loop is CASSASGLAFYEQYF. CDR3 DNA sequence: TGTGCCAGCAGTGCCTCGGGACTAGCATTCTACGAGCAGTACTTC. The genes are TRBV6-1 and TRBJ2-7, with TRBD2 identical over 9 bases. The CDR3 is made up of 15 amino acids. The germline gives CDR1 MNHNS, CDR2 SASEGT. V trimming: 4 bases; J trimming: 3 bases; junction bases outside the gene matches: 7.

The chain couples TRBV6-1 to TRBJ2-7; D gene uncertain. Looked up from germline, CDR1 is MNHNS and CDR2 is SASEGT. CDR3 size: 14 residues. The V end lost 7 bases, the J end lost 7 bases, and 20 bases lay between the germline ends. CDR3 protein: CASTHTPARPEQYF. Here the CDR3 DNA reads TGTGCCAGCACCCATACCCCGGCTAGACCGGAGCAGTACTTC.

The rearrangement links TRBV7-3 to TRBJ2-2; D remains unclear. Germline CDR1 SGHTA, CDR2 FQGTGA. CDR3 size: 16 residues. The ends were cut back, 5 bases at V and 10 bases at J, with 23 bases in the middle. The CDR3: CASSPRASPINPELFF. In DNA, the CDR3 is TGTGCCAGCAGCCCAAGGGCGAGCCCCATTAACCCGGAGCTGTTTTTT.

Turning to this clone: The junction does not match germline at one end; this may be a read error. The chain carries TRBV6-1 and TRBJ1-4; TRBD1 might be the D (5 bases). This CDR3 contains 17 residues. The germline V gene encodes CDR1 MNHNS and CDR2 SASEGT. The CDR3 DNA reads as TGTGCCATCAGTGACACCGGGACCGGAGGACGTAGTGAAAAACTGTTTTTT. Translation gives CAISDTGTGGRSEKLFF.